This entry concerns a single TCR beta chain. Additional DNA sequences in this sample encode the identical CDR3. V shed 0 bases, J shed 2 bases, and the junction held 1 base outside the gene matches. The CDR3 is 14 amino acids. Per the germline V gene, CDR1 is SEHNR and CDR2 is FQNEAQ (reference sequence). Profiled with immunoSEQ multiplex PCR; TCRdb holds only in-frame clones, not every one. The sample lists about 280,000 clones, approximately 85% occurring once. These data originate in a study of blood T cell repertoires in COVID-19. Looking at the study overall: Sources were T cells, B-cell-depleted T cells, or PBMCs; the material itself was cDNA or gDNA.

The sequenced material came from peripheral blood. This sequence was found in a man aged 50 or older with active or convalescent COVID-19. The chain joins TRBV7-9 to TRBJ2-7; TRBD1 agrees at 7 bases. CDR3 DNA sequence: TGTGCCAGCAGCTTAGCAGGGGGCGCCTACGAGCAGTACTTC. Translated: CASSLAGGAYEQYF.